The source of this TCR beta chain is a study of T cell repertoires in cytomegalovirus infection. Overall study results and limits: Carriers of CMV plus the relevant HLA were identified by cumulative public TCR beta family frequency.

With regard to this clonotype: What it binds is not known.

MiXCR, run by TCRdb on the reads, gives a single entry per CDR3 protein. Among around 740,000 distinct CDR3 sequences, roughly 35% were seen once, and the ten largest hold 2.5% to 3%. This clonotype was obtained from a human donor in good health (CMV status not recorded). Some clones in this sample may be carry-over from other donors' samples. Sequencing was performed on PBMCs.

CDR3 coding DNA: TGCAGCGGTACTAGCGCCTTCTACAATGAGCAGTTCTTC. This translates into CSGTSAFYNEQFF. The J gene is TRBJ2-1, the V gene TRBV29-1; 7 bases map to TRBD2. From germline, CDR1 is SQVTM and CDR2 ANQGSEA. There are 13 residues in the CDR3. Unmatched junction bases numbered 6, after V lost 7 bases and J lost 3 bases.